Described below is a single TCR beta chain sequence and its context. Its target antigen remains unknown. Per-nucleotide qualities are absent, and no much larger clonotype sits a single base away. Receptor libraries were prepared by the immunoSEQ multiplex PCR assay. For the multiplex PCR, a mixture combining 60 forward primers for TCR Vbeta segments and 13 reverse primers for TCR Jbeta segments was used. The CDR3 region of rearranged TCR beta genes was amplified from genomic DNA by a multiplex PCR assay. On the Illumina HiSeq System, the amplified TCR beta libraries were sequenced as 87-base-pair reads. Turning to the authors' computational methods: In a later analysis, some 80 million unique TCR beta chains were counted across the 500 to 700 repertoires, and around 11 million of these chains were shared by at least two donors. Raw reads were error-corrected and collapsed into unique sequences by a nearest-neighbor algorithm in which closely related sequences were merged to remove PCR and sequencing errors. V, D and J gene segments were assigned by aligning CDR3 sequences to IMGT reference sequences. For a sequence to be retained, at least a six-nucleotide match to both a V gene segment and a J gene segment was required. A rearrangement was called productive if the CDR3 had no stop codons and remained in frame with V and J, and every other rearrangement was called non-productive. CDR3 was defined by IMGT convention, running from the second conserved V-encoded cysteine to the conserved J-encoded phenylalanine. Sequences without an unambiguous match to a single V gene segment were excluded from the earlier analysis of approximately 560 of the donors. In an earlier analysis of about 590 of the donors, a V segment was called functional when productive rearrangements were above 56.7%, and segregating when the standard deviation between donors exceeded 5%. To diagnose cytomegalovirus status from the catalog of TCR beta chain sequences, a statistical classification framework was built. V and J gene assignment, in a later analysis, came from comparing TCR nucleotide sequences with IMGT/GENE-DB human TR gene sequences. A later analysis assigned CDR3 sequences and most-parsimonious VDJ recombination scenarios with the TCRdist pipeline. In a later analysis, each TCR beta chain was defined by its CDR3 amino acid sequence together with its V-gene family, and reads without a unique V-gene family were excluded. In a later analysis, 450 to 600 highly shared, low-generation-probability nucleotide sequences were removed to address suspected cross-contamination and a sequencing artifact. A later analysis calculated a clonal expansion index for each public chain from normalized within-repertoire ranks of inferred template counts. A later analysis computed generation probabilities with a VDJ recombination model fitted to out-of-frame rearrangements, and checked the results against IGoR. In a later analysis, TCR-TCR, TCR-HLA and TCR-CMV co-occurrence was scored with hypergeometric tests, and a repertoire-size bias correction was applied to TCR pairs. False discovery rates were estimated in a later analysis by permuting HLA or CMV assignments 20 times. In a later analysis, co-occurring TCRs were grouped with DBSCAN, and TCRdist sequence similarity was added when clustering was performed within HLA-allele-positive subsets. For co-occurrence clustering, repertoires with fewer than 30,000 or more than 120,000 public chains were excluded, along with several repertoires with anomalous nucleotide sharing. As stored in TCRdb, this immuneACCESS dataset retains in-frame rearrangements with V and J assigned. A fraction of the clones does not appear; measured against another copy, unresolved V genes explain less than half of the discrepancy, and the remainder lacks a known reason. V and J calls and clone size follow that table, whereas D and trimming were derived from the DNA. Across this sample there are about 180,000 clones, with around 84% seen only once. 1% of the sample is held by the ten biggest clonotypes.

In total, 600 or so healthy bone marrow donors made up the cohort. Cohort members were all nominally healthy when sampled, although unrecorded immune exposures were likely present. The donor was CMV seronegative and was included in the group of a few hundred seronegative cohort members. A peripheral blood sample was provided by each donor, and peripheral blood mononuclear cells were used for TCR beta sequencing. Genomic DNA extraction from the blood cell samples was performed with the Qiagen DNeasy Blood Extraction Kit. Trimming costs V 0 bases and J 1 base, and their ends lie 10 bases apart. Sequences GTSNPN (CDR1) and SVGIG (CDR2) are obtained from the germline V gene (reference sequence). The CDR3 holds 14 amino acids from the cysteine to the phenylalanine. Solely the CDR3 DNA is kept, with 42 bases framed from the first base. The data are from a study of cytomegalovirus exposure and HLA in healthy donors listed by TCRdb under 2017. In the study overall: An earlier analysis of 587 of the donors reported approximately 300 Gb of sequence data and around 100 million unique TCR beta sequences obtained from around 170 million T cells. An early release that covered roughly 600 HLA-typed donors contained approximately 300 gigabases of sequencing data and tens of millions of unique TCR sequences. Of the 300 to 500 genotyped donors, 65% to 90% were placed in the genetic ancestry cluster associated with self-reported Caucasian donors. The study was designed to test whether signatures of past pathogen exposure could be identified by cataloging public T cell receptors. The T cell repertoires of 666 subjects were profiled by immunosequencing and related to cytomegalovirus serostatus. Along with the roughly 670-subject first cohort, a separate validation cohort of over a hundred different subjects was used. High-throughput TCR immunosequencing, statistical association of individual TCRs with disease status, and machine learning were combined to predict cytomegalovirus infection status. In a later analysis, previously published TCR beta repertoires from 666 donors were re-analyzed and high-resolution HLA genotyping was added so that TCR occurrence patterns could be studied. In the later analysis, no new phenotypic data were used to find candidate immune exposures; instead, reliance was placed on TCR beta sequences and their occurrence across donors. In an earlier analysis of 500 to 650 of the donors, high-throughput TCR beta sequencing was used to judge whether each TCR beta V gene segment behaved as functional or pseudogenic. Donor age, sex, ethnicity and CMV serostatus were compiled alongside the repertoire data. In a later genetic analysis, genome-wide SNP genotypes for about three fifths of the roughly 670 donors were used, and that subset was treated as a discovery cohort. Every discovery cohort repertoire had been produced on one sequencing platform. Class I and class II HLA loci were covered by the typing at four-digit resolution. Typing coverage differed by locus: A, B, C, DRB1 and DQB1 were typed in about 620-640 donors, DQA1 in 522, DPA1 in some 570, and DPB1 in around 440. Because of strong linkage in the cohort, roughly five DR-DQ haplotypes were treated as single units for association and clustering. Among over 350 genotyped donors of the cohort, an average of around 240,000 unique TCR beta nucleotide sequences were sequenced per donor, around 20% of them non-productive.

What the authors observed across the whole study: Immune exposure information for the cohort was limited to CMV serostatus. At a false discovery rate of 0.05, a later analysis linked some 17,000 TCR beta sequences to specific HLA alleles. In a later genetic analysis, fewer N-insertions in productive TCRs were reported among donors in an Asian-associated ancestry cluster than the roughly 710-donor mean. Linkage disequilibrium might explain the correlated functional status among segregating V segments, but an unknown experimental factor could not be ruled out. A later analysis found that most CMV-associated TCR beta chains appeared HLA-restricted, with HLA associations seemingly driven largely by CMV exposure. Because counts were too low, roughly 16 rarely observed V segments, including chromosome 9 orphons, were left out of the earlier analysis of approximately 500 of the donors. In the study, around 150 TCR beta chains were listed as associated with cytomegalovirus. Because HLA typing was unavailable for some donors at each locus, only the typed subset was used in association tests. A later analysis found that HLA-associated TCR beta chains were more clonally expanded and had lower generation probabilities than equally common non-associated chains. The classifier was reported to diagnose cytomegalovirus status with high specificity and sensitivity in both the original cohort and the validation cohort. The authors suggested that the approach could potentially be generalized to other disease states and immunological phenotypes. A few of the identified cytomegalovirus-associated TCR beta chains were confirmed in vitro to be specific for cytomegalovirus antigens. An association between a missense DCLRE1C variant and V-gene and J-gene trimming of TCR beta chains was found in a later genetic analysis and replicated in an independent cohort. In an earlier analysis of 587 of the donors, most TCR beta V segments appeared in productive rearrangements about 90% or about 30% of the time, broadly matching IMGT annotations. Some IMGT-functional V segments, including TRBV6-2 and TRBV6-3, could not be distinguished by the 87-base-pair reads and were therefore excluded. In a later analysis, several top co-occurrence clusters were reported to appear linked to parvovirus B19, influenza, CMV and Epstein-Barr virus. A further reported finding was that TCR beta sequences accurately predicted the HLA-A and HLA-B alleles for most subjects in the first cohort. In a later analysis, TCR association rates were found to vary across HLA loci, with the most associated TCRs seen for DRB1 alleles and the fewest for HLA-C alleles. Strong co-occurrence of HLA alleles, especially DR and DQ, made assigning TCR associations to individual alleles difficult. Only TCR beta chains were sequenced in this cohort, and the absence of alpha or paired-chain data limited detectable features. Presence/absence analyses assumed roughly uniform sequencing depth across donors, an assumption that may not hold. Across donors, most TCR sequences were observed very rarely, whereas some public TCRs were present in many individuals. The sequencing pipeline was judged likely to have produced a cluster of highly shared sequence variants as a technical artifact.

The TCR sequence derives from a boy aged 2 to 9 in good health and CMV-seronegative. The rearranged segments are TRBV30 and TRBJ2-7, with no D gene named confidently. Sequencing input: PBMCs. In nucleotide form, the sequence is TGTGCCTGGAGTGTATTGGCAGGATCCTACGAGCAGTACTTC. Protein translation: CAWSVLAGSYEQYF.